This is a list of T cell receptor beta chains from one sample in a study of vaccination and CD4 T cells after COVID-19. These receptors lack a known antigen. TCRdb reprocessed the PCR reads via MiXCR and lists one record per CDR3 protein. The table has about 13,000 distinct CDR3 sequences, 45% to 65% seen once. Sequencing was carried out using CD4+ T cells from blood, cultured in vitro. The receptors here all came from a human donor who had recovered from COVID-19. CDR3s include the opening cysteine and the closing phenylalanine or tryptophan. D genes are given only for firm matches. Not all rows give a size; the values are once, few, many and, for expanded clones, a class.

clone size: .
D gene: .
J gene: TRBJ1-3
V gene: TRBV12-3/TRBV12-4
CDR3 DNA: TGTGCCAGCAGTCTCAATTCTGGAAACACCATATATTTT
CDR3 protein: CASSLNSGNTIYF

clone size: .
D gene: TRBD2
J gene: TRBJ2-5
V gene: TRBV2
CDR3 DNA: TGTGCCAGCGGCTCAGGACTAGCGGGAGGGCCGGAGACCCAGTACTTC
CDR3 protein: CASGSGLAGGPETQYF

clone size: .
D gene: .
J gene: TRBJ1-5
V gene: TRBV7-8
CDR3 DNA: TGTGCCAGCAGCTTTAGTGGGGTGTCAGTGGAGCCCCAGCATTTT
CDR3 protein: CASSFSGVSVEPQHF

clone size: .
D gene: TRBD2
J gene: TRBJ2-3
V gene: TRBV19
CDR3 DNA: TGTGCCAGTAGTATGCGGGAGGGCCTGTCAGATACGCAGTATTTT
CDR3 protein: CASSMREGLSDTQYF

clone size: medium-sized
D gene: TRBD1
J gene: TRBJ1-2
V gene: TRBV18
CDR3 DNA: TGTGCCAGCTCACCTTTACAGGGGAATGGCTACACCTTC
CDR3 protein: CASSPLQGNGYTF

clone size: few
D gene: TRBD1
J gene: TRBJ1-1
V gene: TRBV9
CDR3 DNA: TGTGCCAGCAGCGTATCTTCCAAGTCCCCAGGGGGCATGGGGACTGAAGCTTTCTTT
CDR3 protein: CASSVSSKSPGGMGTEAFF

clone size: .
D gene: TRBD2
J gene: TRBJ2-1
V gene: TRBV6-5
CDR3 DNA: TGTGCCAGCAGTTCGTGGACTAGCGGGAGTGTGGGTGAGCAGTTCTTC
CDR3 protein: CASSSWTSGSVGEQFF

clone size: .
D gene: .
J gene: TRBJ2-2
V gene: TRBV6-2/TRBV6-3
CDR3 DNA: TGTGCCAGCAGCGATACAGAAGCCACCGGGGAGCTGTTTTTT
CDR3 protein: CASSDTEATGELFF

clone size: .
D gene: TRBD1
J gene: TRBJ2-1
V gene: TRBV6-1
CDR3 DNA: TGTGCCAGCACCAAAGACAGGGGTGGGAATGAGCAGTTCTTC
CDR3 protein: CASTKDRGGNEQFF

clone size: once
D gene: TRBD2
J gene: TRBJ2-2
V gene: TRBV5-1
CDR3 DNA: TGCGCCAGCAGACCGACTAGCGGGAAAACCTTCGGGGAGCTGTTTTTT
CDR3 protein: CASRPTSGKTFGELFF

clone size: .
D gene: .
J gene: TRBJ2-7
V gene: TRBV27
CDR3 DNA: TGTGCCAGCAGTTGGTCGGGACTGAGGGCCTACGAGCAGTACTTC
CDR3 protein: CASSWSGLRAYEQYF

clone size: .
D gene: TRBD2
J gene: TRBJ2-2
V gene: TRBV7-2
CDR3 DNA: TGTGCCAGTACCGCTAGCGGCATGAACACCGGGGAGCTGTTTTTT
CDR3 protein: CASTASGMNTGELFF

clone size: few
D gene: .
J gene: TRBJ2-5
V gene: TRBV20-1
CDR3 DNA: TGCAGTGCTAGAGATCCTACAGGAGCCCCCGAAGAGACCCAGTACTTC
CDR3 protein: CSARDPTGAPEETQYF

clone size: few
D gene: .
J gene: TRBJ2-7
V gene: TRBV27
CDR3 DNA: TGTGCCAGCAAAGTAAGCTCCTACGAGCAGTACTTC
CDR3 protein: CASKVSSYEQYF

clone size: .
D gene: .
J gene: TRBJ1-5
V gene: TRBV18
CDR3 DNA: TGTGCCAGCTCAACCCGGGGTCAGCCCCAGCATTTT
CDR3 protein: CASSTRGQPQHF

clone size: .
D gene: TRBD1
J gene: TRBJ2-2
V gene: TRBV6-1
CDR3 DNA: TGTGCCAGCAGCCGCCGGACAGGGGGTACCGGGGAGCTGTTTTTT
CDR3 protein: CASSRRTGGTGELFF

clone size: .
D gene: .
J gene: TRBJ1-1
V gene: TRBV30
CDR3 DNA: TGTGCCTGGAAGGGGGGTGTCAACACTGAAGCTTTCTTT
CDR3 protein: CAWKGGVNTEAFF

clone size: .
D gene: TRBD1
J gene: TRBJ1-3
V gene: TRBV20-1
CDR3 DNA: TGCAGTGTCACCCAGGGGGTCTCTGGAAACACCATATATTTT
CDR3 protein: CSVTQGVSGNTIYF

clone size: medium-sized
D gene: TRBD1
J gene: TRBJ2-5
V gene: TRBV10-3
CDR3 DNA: TGTGCCATCAGTGAGTCTCGTTTGGGGACAGGAGAAGAGACCCAGTACTTC
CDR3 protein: CAISESRLGTGEETQYF

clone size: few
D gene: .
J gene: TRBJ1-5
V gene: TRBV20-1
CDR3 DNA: TGCAGTGCTAGAGATCCTAGCGGGGAAGCCCAGCATTTT
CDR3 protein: CSARDPSGEAQHF

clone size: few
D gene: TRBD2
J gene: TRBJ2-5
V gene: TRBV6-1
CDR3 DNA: TGTGCCAGCAGTGAACTAGCGGGAGGGCAAGAGACCCAGTACTTC
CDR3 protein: CASSELAGGQETQYF

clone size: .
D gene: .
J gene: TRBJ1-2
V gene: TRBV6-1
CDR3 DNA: TGTGCCAGCAGACCAGCCGACAGGACGCATGGCTACACCTTC
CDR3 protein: CASRPADRTHGYTF

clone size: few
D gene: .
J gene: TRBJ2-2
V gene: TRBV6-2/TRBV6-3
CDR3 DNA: TGTGCCAGCAGTTACACGGACACCGGGGAGCTGTTTTTT
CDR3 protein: CASSYTDTGELFF

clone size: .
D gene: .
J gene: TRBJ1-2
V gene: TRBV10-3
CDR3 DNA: TGTGCCGCTGCCGAGTTCTACTACAACCGCTATGGCTACACCTTC
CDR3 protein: CAAAEFYYNRYGYTF

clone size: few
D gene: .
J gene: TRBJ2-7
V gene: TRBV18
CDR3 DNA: TGTGCCAGCTCACCAGGAGGGGGGAGAGAGCAGTACTTC
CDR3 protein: CASSPGGGREQYF

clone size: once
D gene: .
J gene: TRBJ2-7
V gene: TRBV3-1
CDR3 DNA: TGTGCCAGCAGCCCCAGCCTTGGACGGGGCGCGGTCGAGCAGTACTTC
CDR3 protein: CASSPSLGRGAVEQYF

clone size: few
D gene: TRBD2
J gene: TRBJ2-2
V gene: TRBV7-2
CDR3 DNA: TGTGCCAGCAGCTTAGCGGGTAGCGGGAGGGCCCAATTATACGGGGAGCTGTTTTTT
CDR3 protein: CASSLAGSGRAQLYGELFF

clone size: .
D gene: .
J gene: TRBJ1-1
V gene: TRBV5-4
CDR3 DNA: TGTGCCAGCCGAGACCTAGGTCGGAACACTGAAGCTTTCTTT
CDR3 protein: CASRDLGRNTEAFF

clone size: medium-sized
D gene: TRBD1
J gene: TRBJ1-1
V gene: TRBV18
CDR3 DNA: TGTGCCAGCTCACCGGGGACAGGGAACACTGAAGCTTTCTTT
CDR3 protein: CASSPGTGNTEAFF